The rows below give T cell receptor beta chains drawn from one sample of a study of a mutant IDH1 vaccine in newly diagnosed glioma. The assay was immunoSEQ multiplex PCR, and TCRdb's table has in-frame clones only and misses some. The table records 70,000 to 95,000 clones, over 70% of them present only once. Sequencing was performed on PBMCs, taken from a glioma patient treated with radiotherapy, temozolomide or both. These receptors came from a man aged 40-49 years with glioma. Some clones in this sample may be carry-over from other donors' samples. The CDR3 runs from the conserved cysteine through the conserved F or W. The D gene is left open where the match is weak. The size entry is marked missing in some rows and otherwise reads once, few, many or a size class.

NA TRBJ2-7 NA TRBV2 12 CASSYTPYEQYF TGTGCCAGCAGTTACACCCCCTACGAGCAGTACTTC
TRBD1 TRBJ1-2 NA TRBV5-6 13 CASSLAGGYGYTF TGTGCCAGCAGCTTGGCAGGGGGATATGGCTACACCTTC
TRBD1 TRBJ2-7 NA TRBV18 12 CASFDRAYEQYF TGTGCCAGCTTCGACAGGGCCTACGAGCAGTACTTC
NA TRBJ1-6 few TRBV9 17 CASSVASVYNYNSPLHF TGTGCCAGCAGCGTAGCGTCCGTCTACAACTATAATTCACCCCTCCACTTT
NA TRBJ2-7 NA TRBV13 13 CASRHTGSYEQYF TGTGCCAGCAGGCATACAGGGAGCTACGAGCAGTACTTC
NA TRBJ2-7 NA TRBV6-6 16 CASSDEGHGPKNEQYF TGTGCCAGCAGCGACGAGGGACACGGGCCCAAGAACGAGCAGTACTTC
TRBD1 TRBJ2-7 NA TRBV10-3 15 CAISESGDRGGEQYF TGTGCCATCAGTGAGTCGGGGGACAGGGGTGGCGAGCAGTACTTC
NA TRBJ1-2 NA TRBV4-1 16 CASSHPPGPNYYGYTF TGCGCCAGCAGCCATCCTCCGGGACCCAACTACTATGGCTACACCTTC
NA TRBJ2-5 NA TRBV6-1 15 CASSAQGGPGGTQYF TGTGCCAGCAGTGCCCAGGGGGGCCCGGGAGGGACCCAGTACTTC
NA TRBJ1-2 NA TRBV10-1 15 CASSERVGMSYGYTF TGCGCCAGCAGTGAGAGGGTCGGAATGAGCTATGGCTACACCTTC
NA TRBJ1-1 NA TRBV5-4 13 CASSRDPDTEAFF TGTGCCAGCAGCCGTGACCCGGACACTGAAGCTTTCTTT
TRBD1 TRBJ1-6 NA TRBV30 13 CAWDRGWSSPLHF TGTGCCTGGGACAGGGGTTGGAGTTCACCCCTCCACTTT
TRBD1 TRBJ1-1 NA TRBV6-6 15 CASRWTGRSDTEAFF TGTGCCAGCCGTTGGACAGGGCGGAGTGACACTGAAGCTTTCTTT
NA TRBJ2-2 NA TRBV6-6 16 CASSYSTGLNTGELFF TGTGCCAGCAGTTACTCTACAGGGTTGAACACCGGGGAGCTGTTTTTT
NA TRBJ2-7 NA TRBV5-6 12 CASSLGTYEQYF TGTGCCAGCAGCTTGGGGACGTACGAGCAGTACTTC
NA TRBJ2-2 NA TRBV5-8 17 CASSLNPGWPNTGELFF TGTGCCAGCAGCTTGAATCCAGGGTGGCCGAACACCGGGGAGCTGTTTTTT
TRBD2 TRBJ2-5 NA TRBV11-2 17 CASSLGKLAGDQETQYF TGTGCCAGCAGCTTAGGGAAACTAGCGGGGGATCAAGAGACCCAGTACTTC
NA TRBJ1-4 NA TRBV6-5 14 CASSDVSTNEKLFF TGTGCCAGCAGTGACGTATCGACTAATGAAAAACTGTTTTTT
NA TRBJ1-2 NA TRBV29-1 12 CSALGRGYGYTF TGCAGCGCCCTCGGGAGAGGCTATGGCTACACCTTC
TRBD1 TRBJ1-5 NA TRBV6-1 15 CASSRTGSGNQPQHF TGTGCCAGCAGTAGGACAGGGAGCGGCAATCAGCCCCAGCATTTT
NA TRBJ1-3 once TRBV12-5 14 CASGLGDSRNTIYF TGTGCTAGTGGTTTGGGAGACAGCCGGAACACCATATATTTT
NA TRBJ1-5 NA TRBV30 15 CAWSVSRGSNQPQHF TGTGCCTGGAGTGTATCAAGGGGTAGCAATCAGCCCCAGCATTTT
TRBD1 TRBJ1-4 NA TRBV7-9 11 CASSVPGTAVF TGTGCCAGCAGCGTCCCCGGGACAGCCGTTTTT
NA TRBJ2-7 NA TRBV6-1 12 CASGTQLYEQYF TGTGCCAGCGGGACACAGCTCTACGAGCAGTACTTC
NA TRBJ2-5 once TRBV5-4 16 CASSLGSYPYQETQYF TGTGCCAGCAGCCTTGGGAGCTATCCCTATCAAGAGACCCAGTACTTC
TRBD1 TRBJ1-4 NA TRBV6-5 15 CASREQGAANEKLFF TGTGCCAGCAGGGAACAGGGGGCAGCTAATGAAAAACTGTTTTTT
NA TRBJ1-1 few TRBV10-3 14 CAISDLGTNTEAFF TGTGCCATCAGTGATTTAGGGACTAACACTGAAGCTTTCTTT
NA TRBJ1-1 NA TRBV6-6 13 CASSYSRNTEAFF TGTGCCAGCAGTTACAGTAGAAACACTGAAGCTTTCTTT
NA TRBJ2-7 NA TRBV4-1 14 CASSRVINGREQYF TGCGCCAGCAGCCGGGTCATAAACGGGCGGGAGCAGTACTTC
NA TRBJ2-2 NA TRBV27 15 CASSLSSRGTGELFF TGTGCCAGCAGTTTATCCAGCCGGGGCACCGGGGAGCTGTTTTTT
TRBD1 TRBJ2-3 once TRBV5-1 14 CASSSGTDTDTQYF TGCGCCAGCAGCTCAGGGACAGACACAGATACGCAGTATTTT
TRBD1 TRBJ2-7 NA TRBV7-6 12 CASSPTGYEQYF TGTGCCAGCAGCCCGACAGGGTACGAGCAGTACTTC
NA TRBJ1-6 NA TRBV7-2 15 CASSSNWSSNSPLHF TGTGCCAGCAGCTCAAACTGGTCGTCTAATTCACCCCTCCACTTT